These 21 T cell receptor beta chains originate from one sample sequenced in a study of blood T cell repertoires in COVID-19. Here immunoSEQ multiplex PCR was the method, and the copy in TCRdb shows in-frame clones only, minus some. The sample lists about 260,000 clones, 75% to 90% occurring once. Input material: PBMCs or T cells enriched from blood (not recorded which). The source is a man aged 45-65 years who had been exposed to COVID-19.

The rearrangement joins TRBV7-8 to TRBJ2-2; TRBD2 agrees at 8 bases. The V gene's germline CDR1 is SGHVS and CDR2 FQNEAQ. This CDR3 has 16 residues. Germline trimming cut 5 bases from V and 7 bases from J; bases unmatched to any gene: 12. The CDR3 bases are TGTGCCAGCAGCCTCTCCCGGACTAGCCCGGGCGGGGAGCTGTTTTTT. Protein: CASSLSRTSPGGELFF.

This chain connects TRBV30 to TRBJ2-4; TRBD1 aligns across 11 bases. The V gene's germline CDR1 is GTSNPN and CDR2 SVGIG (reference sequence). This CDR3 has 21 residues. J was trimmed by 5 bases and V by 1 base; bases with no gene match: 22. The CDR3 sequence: CAWSGIFNRTGGEERQNIQYF. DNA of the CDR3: TGTGCCTGGAGTGGAATATTTAACCGGACAGGGGGCGAGGAGAGGCAAAACATTCAGTACTTC.

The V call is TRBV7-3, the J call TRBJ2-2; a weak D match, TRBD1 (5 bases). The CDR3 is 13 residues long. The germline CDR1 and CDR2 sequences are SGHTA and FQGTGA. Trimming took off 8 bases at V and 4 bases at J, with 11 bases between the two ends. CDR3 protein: CASESGATGELFF. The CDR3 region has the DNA TGTGCCAGCGAAAGTGGGGCCACCGGGGAGCTGTTTTTT.

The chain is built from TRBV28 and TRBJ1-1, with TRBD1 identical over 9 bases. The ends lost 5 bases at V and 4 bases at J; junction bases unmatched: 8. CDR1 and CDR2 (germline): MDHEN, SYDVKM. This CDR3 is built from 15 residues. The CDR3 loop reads CASSTTTTGGTEAFF. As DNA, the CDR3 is TGTGCCAGCAGTACTACGACGACAGGGGGCACTGAAGCTTTCTTT. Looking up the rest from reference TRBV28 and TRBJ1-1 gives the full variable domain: DVKVTQSSRYLVKRTGEKVFLECVQDMDHENMFWYRQDPGLGLRLIYFSYDVKMKEKGDIPEGYSVSREKKERFSLILESASTNQTSMYLCASSTTTTGGTEAFFGQGTRLTVV.

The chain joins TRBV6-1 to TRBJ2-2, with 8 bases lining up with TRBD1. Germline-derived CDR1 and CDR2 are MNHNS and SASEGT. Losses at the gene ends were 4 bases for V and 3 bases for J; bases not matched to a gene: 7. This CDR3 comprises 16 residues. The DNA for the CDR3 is TGTGCCAGCAGTGCCCGACAGGGGTCGGACACCGGGGAGCTGTTTTTT. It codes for CASSARQGSDTGELFF.

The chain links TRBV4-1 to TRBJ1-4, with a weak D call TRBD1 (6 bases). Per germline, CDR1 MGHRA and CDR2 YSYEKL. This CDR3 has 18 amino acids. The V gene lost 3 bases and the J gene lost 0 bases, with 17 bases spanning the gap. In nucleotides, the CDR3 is TGCGCCAGCAGCCAGATAAGGGGGATCCACACAACTAATGAAAAACTGTTTTTT. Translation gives CASSQIRGIHTTNEKLFF.

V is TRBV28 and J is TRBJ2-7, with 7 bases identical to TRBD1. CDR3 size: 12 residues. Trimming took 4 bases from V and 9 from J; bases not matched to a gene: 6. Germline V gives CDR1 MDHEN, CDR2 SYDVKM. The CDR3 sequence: CASSSRQGVQYF. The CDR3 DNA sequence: TGTGCCAGCAGTTCCCGACAGGGCGTGCAGTACTTC.

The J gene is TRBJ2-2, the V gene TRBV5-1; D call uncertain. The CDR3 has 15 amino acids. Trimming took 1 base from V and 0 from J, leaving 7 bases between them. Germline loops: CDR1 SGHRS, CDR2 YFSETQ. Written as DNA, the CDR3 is TGCGCCAGCAGCTTGAAGTCAGCGAACACCGGGGAGCTGTTTTTT. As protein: CASSLKSANTGELFF.

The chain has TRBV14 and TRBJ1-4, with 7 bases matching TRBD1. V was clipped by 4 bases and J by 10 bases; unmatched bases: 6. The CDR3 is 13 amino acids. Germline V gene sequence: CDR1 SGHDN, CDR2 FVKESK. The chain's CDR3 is CASSLGQVPKLFF. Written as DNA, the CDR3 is TGTGCCAGCAGCCTAGGACAGGTGCCAAAACTGTTTTTT.

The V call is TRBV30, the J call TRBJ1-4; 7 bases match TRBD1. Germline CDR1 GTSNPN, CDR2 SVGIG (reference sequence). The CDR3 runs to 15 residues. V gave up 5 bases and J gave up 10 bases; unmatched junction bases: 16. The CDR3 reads CAWQKQGPLSGKLFF. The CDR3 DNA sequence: TGTGCCTGGCAAAAACAGGGGCCTCTCTCGGGAAAACTGTTTTTT. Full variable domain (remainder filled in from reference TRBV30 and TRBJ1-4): SQTIHQWPATLVQPVGSPLSLECTVEGTSNPNLYWYRQAAGRGLQLLFYSVGIGQISSEVPQNLSASRPQDRQFILSSKKLLLSDSGFYLCAWQKQGPLSGKLFFGSGTQLSVL.

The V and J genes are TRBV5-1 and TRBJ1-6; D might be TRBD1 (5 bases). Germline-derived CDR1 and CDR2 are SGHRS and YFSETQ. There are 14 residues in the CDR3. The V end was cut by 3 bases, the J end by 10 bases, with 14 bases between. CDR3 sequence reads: CASSSGGMKSPLHF. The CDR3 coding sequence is TGCGCCAGCAGCTCTGGGGGGATGAAGTCACCCCTCCACTTT.

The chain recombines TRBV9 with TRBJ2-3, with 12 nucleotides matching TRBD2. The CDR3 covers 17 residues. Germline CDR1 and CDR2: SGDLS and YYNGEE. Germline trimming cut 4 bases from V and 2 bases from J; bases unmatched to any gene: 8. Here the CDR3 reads CASSLPASGGDTDTQYF. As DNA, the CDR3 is TGTGCCAGCAGCCTCCCCGCTAGCGGGGGGGACACAGATACGCAGTATTTT.

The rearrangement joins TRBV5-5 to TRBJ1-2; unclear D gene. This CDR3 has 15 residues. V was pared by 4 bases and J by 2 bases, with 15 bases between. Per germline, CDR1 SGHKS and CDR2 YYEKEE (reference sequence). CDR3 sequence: CASSQVWATNYGYTF. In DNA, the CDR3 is TGTGCCAGCAGCCAAGTCTGGGCCACAAACTATGGCTACACCTTC.

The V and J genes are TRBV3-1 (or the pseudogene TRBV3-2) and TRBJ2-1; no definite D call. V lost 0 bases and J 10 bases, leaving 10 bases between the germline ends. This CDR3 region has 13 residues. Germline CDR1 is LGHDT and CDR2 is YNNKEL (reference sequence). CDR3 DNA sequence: TGTGCCAGCAGCCAAGACGTAGTACGCGAGCAGTTCTTC. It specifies CASSQDVVREQFF.

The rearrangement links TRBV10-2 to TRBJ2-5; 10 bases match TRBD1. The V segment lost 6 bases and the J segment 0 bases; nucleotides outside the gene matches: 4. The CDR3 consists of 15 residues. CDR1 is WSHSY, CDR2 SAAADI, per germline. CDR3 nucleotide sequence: TGCGCCAGCAGGGGGGGACAGGGGTACCAAGAGACCCAGTACTTC. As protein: CASRGGQGYQETQYF.

The CDR3 loop is CAISESTGEDQPQHF. The CDR3 DNA is TGTGCCATCAGTGAGAGTACAGGGGAGGATCAGCCCCAGCATTTT. The chain links TRBV10-3 to TRBJ1-5, with 7 nucleotides matching TRBD1. Germline V gene data show CDR1 as ENHRY and CDR2 as SYGVKD. J gave up 5 bases and V 2 bases, and 6 bases lay outside the gene matches. This CDR3 spans 15 amino acids.

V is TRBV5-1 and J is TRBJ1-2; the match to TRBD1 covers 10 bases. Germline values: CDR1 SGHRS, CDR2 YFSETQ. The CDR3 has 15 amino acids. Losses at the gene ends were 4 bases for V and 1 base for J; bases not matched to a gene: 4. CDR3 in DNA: TGCGCCAGCAGCGAGGGGACAGGGGTTAACTATGGCTACACCTTC. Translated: CASSEGTGVNYGYTF.

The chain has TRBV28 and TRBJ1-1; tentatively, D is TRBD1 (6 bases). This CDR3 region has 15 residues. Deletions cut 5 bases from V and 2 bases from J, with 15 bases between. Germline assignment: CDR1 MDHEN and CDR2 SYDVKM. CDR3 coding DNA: TGTGCCAGCAGTACACCGGGACACCTAAACACTGAAGCTTTCTTT. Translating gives CASSTPGHLNTEAFF.

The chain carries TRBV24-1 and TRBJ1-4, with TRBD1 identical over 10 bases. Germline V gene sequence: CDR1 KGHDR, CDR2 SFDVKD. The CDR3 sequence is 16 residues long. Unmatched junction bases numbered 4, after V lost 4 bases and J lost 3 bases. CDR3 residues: CATSDPGQGSNEKLFF. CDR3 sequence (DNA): TGTGCCACCAGTGACCCGGGACAGGGGTCTAATGAAAAACTGTTTTTT.

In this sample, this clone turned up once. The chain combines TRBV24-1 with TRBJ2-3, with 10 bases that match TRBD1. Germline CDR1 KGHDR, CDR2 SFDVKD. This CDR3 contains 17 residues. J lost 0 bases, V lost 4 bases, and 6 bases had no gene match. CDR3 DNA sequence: TGTGCCACCAGTGAATGGGGACAGGGGACCAGCACAGATACGCAGTATTTT. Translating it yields CATSEWGQGTSTDTQYF.

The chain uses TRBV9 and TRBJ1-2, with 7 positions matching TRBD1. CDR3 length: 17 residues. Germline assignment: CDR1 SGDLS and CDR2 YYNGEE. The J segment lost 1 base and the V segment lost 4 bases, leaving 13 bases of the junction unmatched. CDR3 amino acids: CASSRGPGGQNNYGYTF. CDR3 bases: TGTGCCAGCAGCAGGGGGCCTGGGGGACAGAATAACTATGGCTACACCTTC.